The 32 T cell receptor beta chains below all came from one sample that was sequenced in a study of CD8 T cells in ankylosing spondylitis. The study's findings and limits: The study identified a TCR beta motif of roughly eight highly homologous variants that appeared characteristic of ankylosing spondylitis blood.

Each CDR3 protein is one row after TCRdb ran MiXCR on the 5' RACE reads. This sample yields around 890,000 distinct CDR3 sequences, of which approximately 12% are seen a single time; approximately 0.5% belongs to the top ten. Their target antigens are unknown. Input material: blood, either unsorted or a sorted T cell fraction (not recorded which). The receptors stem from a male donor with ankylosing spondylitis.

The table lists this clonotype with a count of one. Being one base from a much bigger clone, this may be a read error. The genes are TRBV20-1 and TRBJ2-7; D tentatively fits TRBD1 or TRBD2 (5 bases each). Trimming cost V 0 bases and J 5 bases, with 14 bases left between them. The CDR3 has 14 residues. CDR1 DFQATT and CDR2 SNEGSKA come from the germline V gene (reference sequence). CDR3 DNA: TGCAGTGCTAGAGATCCGGTAGGGACGAACGAGCAGTACTTC. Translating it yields CSARDPVGTNEQYF.

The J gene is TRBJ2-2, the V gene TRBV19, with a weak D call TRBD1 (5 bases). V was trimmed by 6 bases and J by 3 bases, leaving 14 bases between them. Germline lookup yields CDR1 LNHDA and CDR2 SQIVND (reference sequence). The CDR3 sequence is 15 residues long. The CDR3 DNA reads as TGTGCCAGTAGCCCGGCAGGGTCGGACACCGGGGAGCTGTTTTTT. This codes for CASSPAGSDTGELFF.

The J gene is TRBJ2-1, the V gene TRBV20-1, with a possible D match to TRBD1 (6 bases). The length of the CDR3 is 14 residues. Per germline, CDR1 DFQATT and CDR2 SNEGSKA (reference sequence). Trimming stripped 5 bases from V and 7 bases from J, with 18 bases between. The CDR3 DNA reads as TGCAGTGCTGAGGCAGGGGCGAATAGGAATGAGCAGTTCTTC. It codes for CSAEAGANRNEQFF.

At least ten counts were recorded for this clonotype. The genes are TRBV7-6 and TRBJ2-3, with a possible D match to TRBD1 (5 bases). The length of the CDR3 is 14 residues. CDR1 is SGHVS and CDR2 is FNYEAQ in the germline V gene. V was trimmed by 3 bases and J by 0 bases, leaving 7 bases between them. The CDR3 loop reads CASSFRVSTDTQYF. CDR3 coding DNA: TGTGCCAGCAGCTTCAGGGTTAGCACAGATACGCAGTATTTT.

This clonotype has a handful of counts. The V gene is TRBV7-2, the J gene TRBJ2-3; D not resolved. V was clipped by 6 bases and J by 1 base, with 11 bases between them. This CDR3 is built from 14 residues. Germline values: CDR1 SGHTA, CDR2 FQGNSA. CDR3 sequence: CASSLQFGTDTQYF. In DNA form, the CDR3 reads TGTGCCAGCAGTTTACAATTCGGCACAGATACGCAGTATTTT.

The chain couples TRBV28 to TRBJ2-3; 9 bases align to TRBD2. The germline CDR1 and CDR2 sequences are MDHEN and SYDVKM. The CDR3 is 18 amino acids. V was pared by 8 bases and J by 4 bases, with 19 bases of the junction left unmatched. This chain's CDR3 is CASSNEDSGRLDADTQYF. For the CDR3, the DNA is TGTGCCAGCTCTAACGAAGATAGCGGGAGATTGGACGCAGATACGCAGTATTTT.

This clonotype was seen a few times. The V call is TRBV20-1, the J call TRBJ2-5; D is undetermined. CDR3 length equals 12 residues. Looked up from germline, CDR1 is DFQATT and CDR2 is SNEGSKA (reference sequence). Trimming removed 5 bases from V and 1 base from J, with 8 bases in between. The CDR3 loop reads CSAHQTQETQYF. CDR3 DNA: TGCAGTGCTCACCAGACCCAAGAGACCCAGTACTTC.

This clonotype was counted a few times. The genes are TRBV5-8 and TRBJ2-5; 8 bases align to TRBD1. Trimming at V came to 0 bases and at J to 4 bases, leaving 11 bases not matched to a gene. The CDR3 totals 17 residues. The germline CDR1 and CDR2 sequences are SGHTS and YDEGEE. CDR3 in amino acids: CASSLDRTGWGGETQYF. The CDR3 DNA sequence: TGTGCCAGCAGCTTGGATAGGACAGGGTGGGGCGGAGAGACCCAGTACTTC.

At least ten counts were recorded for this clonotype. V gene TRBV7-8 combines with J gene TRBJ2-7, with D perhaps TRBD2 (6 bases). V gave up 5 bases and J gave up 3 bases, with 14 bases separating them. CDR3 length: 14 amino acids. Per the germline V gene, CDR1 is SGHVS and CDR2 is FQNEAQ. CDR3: CASSRGTFRYEQYF. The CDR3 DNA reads TGTGCCAGCAGCCGGGGGACTTTCCGCTACGAGCAGTACTTC.

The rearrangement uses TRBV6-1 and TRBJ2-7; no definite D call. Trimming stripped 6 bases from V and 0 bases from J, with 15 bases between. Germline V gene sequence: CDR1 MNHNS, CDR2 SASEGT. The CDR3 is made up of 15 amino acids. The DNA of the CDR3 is TGTGCCAGCAGCGACAAACGGTGGACCTCCTACGAGCAGTACTTC. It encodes CASSDKRWTSYEQYF.

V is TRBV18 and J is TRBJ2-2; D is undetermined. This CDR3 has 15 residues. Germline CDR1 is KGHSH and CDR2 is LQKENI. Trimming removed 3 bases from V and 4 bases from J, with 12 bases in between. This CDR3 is CASSPGSTTTGELFF. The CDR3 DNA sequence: TGTGCCAGCTCACCTGGCTCGACCACCACCGGGGAGCTGTTTTTT.

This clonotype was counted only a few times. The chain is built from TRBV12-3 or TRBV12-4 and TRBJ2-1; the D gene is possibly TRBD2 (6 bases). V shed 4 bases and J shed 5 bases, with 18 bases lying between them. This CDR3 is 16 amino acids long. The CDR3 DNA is TGTGCCAGCAGTTCTATGAGACGGGGGTCTAACAATGAGCAGTTCTTC. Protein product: CASSSMRRGSNNEQFF.

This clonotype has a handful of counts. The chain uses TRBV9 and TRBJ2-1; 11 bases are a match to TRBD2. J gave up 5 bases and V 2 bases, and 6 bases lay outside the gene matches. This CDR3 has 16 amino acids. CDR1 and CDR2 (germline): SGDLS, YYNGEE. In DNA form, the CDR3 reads TGTGCCAGCAGCGTCCTTAGCGGGAGGGTGGACAATGAGCAGTTCTTC. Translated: CASSVLSGRVDNEQFF.

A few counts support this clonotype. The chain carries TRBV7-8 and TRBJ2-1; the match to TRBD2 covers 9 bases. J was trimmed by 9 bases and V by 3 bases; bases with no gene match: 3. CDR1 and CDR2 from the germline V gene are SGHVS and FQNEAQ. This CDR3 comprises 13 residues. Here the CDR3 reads CASSFPSGTEQFF. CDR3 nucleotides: TGTGCCAGCAGCTTTCCTAGCGGGACTGAGCAGTTCTTC.

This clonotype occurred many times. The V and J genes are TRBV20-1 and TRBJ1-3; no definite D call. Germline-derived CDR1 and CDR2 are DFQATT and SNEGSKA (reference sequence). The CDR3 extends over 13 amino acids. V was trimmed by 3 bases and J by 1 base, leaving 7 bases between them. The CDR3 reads CSASRPSGNTIYF. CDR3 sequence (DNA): TGCAGTGCTAGTCGACCGTCTGGAAACACCATATATTTT.

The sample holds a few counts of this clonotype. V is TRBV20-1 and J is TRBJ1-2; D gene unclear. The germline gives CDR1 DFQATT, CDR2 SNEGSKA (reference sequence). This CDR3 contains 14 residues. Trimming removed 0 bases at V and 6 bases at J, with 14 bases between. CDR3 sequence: CSARDPGNLDGYTF. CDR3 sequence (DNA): TGCAGTGCTAGAGATCCGGGGAATCTCGATGGCTACACCTTC.

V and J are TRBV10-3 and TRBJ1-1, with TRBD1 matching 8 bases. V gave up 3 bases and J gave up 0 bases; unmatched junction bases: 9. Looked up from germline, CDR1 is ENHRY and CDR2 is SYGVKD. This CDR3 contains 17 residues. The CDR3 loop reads CAISDPGGIGMNTEAFF. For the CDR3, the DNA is TGTGCCATCAGTGACCCAGGGGGCATCGGCATGAACACTGAAGCTTTCTTT.

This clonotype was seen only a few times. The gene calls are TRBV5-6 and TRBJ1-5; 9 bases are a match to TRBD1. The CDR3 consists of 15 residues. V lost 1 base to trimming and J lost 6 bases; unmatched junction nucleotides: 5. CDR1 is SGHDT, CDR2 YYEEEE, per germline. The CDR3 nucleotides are TGTGCCAGCAGCTTGTGGACAGGGGTTAGTCAGCCCCAGCATTTT. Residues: CASSLWTGVSQPQHF. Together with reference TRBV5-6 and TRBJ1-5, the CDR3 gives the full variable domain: DAGVTQSPTHLIKTRGQQVTLRCSPKSGHDTVSWYQQALGQGPQFIFQYYEEEERQRGNFPDRFSGHQFPNYSSELNVNALLLGDSALYLCASSLWTGVSQPQHFGDGTRLSIL.

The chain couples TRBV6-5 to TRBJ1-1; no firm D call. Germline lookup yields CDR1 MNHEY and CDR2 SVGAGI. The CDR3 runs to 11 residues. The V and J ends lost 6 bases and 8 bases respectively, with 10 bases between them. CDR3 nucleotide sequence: TGTGCCAGCAGACAGCGTCTCGAAGCTTTCTTT. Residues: CASRQRLEAFF.

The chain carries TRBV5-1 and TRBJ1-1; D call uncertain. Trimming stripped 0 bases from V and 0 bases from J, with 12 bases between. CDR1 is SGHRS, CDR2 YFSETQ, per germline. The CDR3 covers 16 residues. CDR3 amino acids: CASSLAKGIMNTEAFF. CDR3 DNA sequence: TGCGCCAGCAGCTTGGCCAAGGGAATTATGAACACTGAAGCTTTCTTT.

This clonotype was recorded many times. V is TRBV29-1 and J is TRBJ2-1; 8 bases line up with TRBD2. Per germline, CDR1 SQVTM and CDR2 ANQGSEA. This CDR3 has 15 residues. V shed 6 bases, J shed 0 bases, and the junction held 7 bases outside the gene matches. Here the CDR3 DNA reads TGCAGCGTCACCGGGACTAGGGACTCCTACAATGAGCAGTTCTTC. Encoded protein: CSVTGTRDSYNEQFF.

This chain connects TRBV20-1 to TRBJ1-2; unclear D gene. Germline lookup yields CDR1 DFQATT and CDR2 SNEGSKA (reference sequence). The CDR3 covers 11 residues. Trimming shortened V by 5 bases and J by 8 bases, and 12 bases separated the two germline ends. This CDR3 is CSAGLGLGYTF. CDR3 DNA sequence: TGCAGTGCTGGCCTTGGTTTGGGCTACACCTTC.

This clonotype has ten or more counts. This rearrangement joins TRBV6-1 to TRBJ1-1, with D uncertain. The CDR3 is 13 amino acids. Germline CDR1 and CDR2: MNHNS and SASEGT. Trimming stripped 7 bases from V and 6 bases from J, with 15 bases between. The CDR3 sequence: CASTPPGSAEAFF. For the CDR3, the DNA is TGTGCCAGCACCCCCCCGGGGAGCGCTGAAGCTTTCTTT.

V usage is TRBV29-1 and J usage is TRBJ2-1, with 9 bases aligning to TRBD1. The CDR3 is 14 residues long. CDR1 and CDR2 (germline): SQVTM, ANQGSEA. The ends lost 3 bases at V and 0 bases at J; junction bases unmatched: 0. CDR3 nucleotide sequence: TGCAGCGTTGAGGACAGGGGCTCCTACAATGAGCAGTTCTTC. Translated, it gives CSVEDRGSYNEQFF.

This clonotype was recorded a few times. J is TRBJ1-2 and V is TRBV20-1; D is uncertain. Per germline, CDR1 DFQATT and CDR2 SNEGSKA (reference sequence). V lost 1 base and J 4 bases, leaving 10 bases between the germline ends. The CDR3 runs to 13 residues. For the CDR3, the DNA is TGCAGTGCTAGAGTTGGGGTTAGCTATGGCTACACCTTC. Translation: CSARVGVSYGYTF.

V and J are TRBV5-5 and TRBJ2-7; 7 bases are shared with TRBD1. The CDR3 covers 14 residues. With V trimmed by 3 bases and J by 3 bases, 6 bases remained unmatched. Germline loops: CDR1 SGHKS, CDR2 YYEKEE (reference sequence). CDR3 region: CASSWGQYFYEQYF. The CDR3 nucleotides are TGTGCCAGCAGCTGGGGACAGTATTTCTACGAGCAGTACTTC.

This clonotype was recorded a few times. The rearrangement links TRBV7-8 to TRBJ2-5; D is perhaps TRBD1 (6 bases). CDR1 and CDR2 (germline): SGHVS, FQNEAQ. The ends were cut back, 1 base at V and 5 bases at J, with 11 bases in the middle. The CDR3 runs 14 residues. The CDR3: CASSLEQGRETQYF. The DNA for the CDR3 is TGTGCCAGCAGCTTAGAACAGGGTCGCGAGACCCAGTACTTC. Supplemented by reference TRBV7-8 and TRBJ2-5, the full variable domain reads GAGVSQSPRYKVAKRGQDVALRCDPISGHVSLFWYQQALGQGPEFLTYFQNEAQLDKSGLPSDRFFAERPEGSVSTLKIQRTQQEDSAVYLCASSLEQGRETQYFGPGTRLLVL.

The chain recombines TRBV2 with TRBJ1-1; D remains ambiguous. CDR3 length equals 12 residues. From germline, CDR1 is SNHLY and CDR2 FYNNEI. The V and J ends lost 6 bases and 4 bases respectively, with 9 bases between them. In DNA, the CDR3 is TGTGCCAGCAGCCAATTGGTCACTGAAGCTTTCTTT. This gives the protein CASSQLVTEAFF. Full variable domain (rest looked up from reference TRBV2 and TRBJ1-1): EPEVTQTPSHQVTQMGQEVILRCVPISNHLYFYWYRQILGQKVEFLVSFYNNEISEKSEIFDDQFSVERPDGSNFTLKIRSTKLEDSAMYFCASSQLVTEAFFGQGTRLTVV.

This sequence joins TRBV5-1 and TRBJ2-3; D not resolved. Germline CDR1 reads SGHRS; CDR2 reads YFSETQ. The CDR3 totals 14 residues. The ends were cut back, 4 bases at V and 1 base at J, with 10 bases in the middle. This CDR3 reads CASSLPQRTDTQYF. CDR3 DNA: TGCGCCAGCAGCCTCCCGCAGCGCACAGATACGCAGTATTTT.

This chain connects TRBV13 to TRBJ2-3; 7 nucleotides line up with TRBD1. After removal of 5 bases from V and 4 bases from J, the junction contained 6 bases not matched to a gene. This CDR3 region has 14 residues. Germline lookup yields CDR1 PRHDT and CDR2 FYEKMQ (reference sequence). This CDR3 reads CASSERQGADTQYF. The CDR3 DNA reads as TGTGCCAGCAGCGAAAGACAGGGCGCAGATACGCAGTATTTT. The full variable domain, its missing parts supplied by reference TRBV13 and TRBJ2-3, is AAGVIQSPRHLIKEKRETATLKCYPIPRHDTVYWYQQGPGQDPQFLISFYEKMQSDKGSIPDRFSAQQFSDYHSELNMSSLELGDSALYFCASSERQGADTQYFGPGTRLTVL.

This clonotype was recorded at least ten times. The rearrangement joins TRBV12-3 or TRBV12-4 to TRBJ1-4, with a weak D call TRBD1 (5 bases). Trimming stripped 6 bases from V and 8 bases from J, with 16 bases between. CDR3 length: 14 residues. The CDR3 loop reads CASRHRDLREKLFF. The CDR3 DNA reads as TGTGCCAGCAGGCACCGGGACCTGAGGGAAAAACTGTTTTTT.

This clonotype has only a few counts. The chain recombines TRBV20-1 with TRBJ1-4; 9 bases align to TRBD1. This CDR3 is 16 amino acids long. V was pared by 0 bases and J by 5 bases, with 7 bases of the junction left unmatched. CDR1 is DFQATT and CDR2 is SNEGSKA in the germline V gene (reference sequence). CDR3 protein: CSAREGTGTYNEKLFF. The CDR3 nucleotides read TGCAGTGCTAGAGAAGGGACAGGGACCTACAATGAAAAACTGTTTTTT.